The rows below give T cell receptor beta chains drawn from one sample of a study of PD-1 blockade in classical Hodgkin lymphoma. TCRdb's copy holds only in-frame clones and misses some; the assay was immunoSEQ multiplex PCR. Of some 15,000 clones in the sample, approximately 88% are singletons; the top ten hold roughly 34%. Sequences were derived from peripheral blood mononuclear cells (PBMCs), sampled before the second cycle of nivolumab. Receptor source: a human donor with classical Hodgkin lymphoma. The CDR3 runs from the conserved cysteine through the conserved F or W. D genes are given only for firm matches. Clone size is stated in some rows and not others, as once, few, many or a class when expanded.

clone_size j_call v_call d_call cdr3_aa cdr3_nt
. TRBJ2-5 TRBV29-1 . CSGGTEGPGTQYF TGCAGCGGGGGCACCGAAGGGCCGGGGACCCAGTACTTC
. TRBJ2-3 TRBV19 . CASSIEASRDTQYF TGTGCCAGTAGTATTGAGGCTAGCCGTGATACGCAGTATTTT
. TRBJ2-3 TRBV5-4 . CASSALTGYASTDTQYF TGTGCCAGCAGCGCCCTCACTGGGTACGCTAGCACAGATACGCAGTATTTT
. TRBJ2-2 TRBV7-9 TRBD2 CASSQLRSLAENTGELFF TGTGCCAGCAGCCAACTCAGAAGCCTAGCGGAAAACACCGGGGAGCTGTTTTTT
. TRBJ2-1 TRBV2 . CASSEATRGFYNEQFF TGTGCCAGCAGTGAAGCGACAAGGGGTTTCTACAATGAGCAGTTCTTC
. TRBJ1-1 TRBV28 . CASKRLRMENTEAFF TGTGCCAGCAAAAGGCTTAGGATGGAGAACACTGAAGCTTTCTTT
. TRBJ2-5 TRBV27 TRBD1 CASSDRGQAIFQETQYF TGTGCCAGCAGTGACCGTGGACAGGCGATCTTCCAAGAGACCCAGTACTTC
. TRBJ2-5 TRBV5-4 TRBD2 CASSWPSGGQETQYF TGTGCCAGCAGCTGGCCCTCGGGGGGGCAAGAGACCCAGTACTTC
once TRBJ2-3 TRBV5-6 . CASSLADTQYF TGTGCCAGCAGCTTAGCAGATACGCAGTATTTT
. TRBJ2-2 TRBV7-3 . CASSPLGANTGELFF TGTGCCAGCAGTCCCTTGGGGGCGAACACCGGGGAGCTGTTTTTT
. TRBJ1-4 TRBV15 TRBD1 CATSRGTGNEKLFF TGTGCCACCAGCAGAGGGACAGGGAACGAAAAACTGTTTTTT
. TRBJ1-4 TRBV30 TRBD1 CACGRGRYPTNEKLFF TGTGCCTGCGGGAGGGGGCGATACCCAACTAATGAAAAACTGTTTTTT
once TRBJ1-1 TRBV7-3 . CASSLGGHSNTEAFF TGTGCCAGCAGCTTAGGGGGACACTCGAACACTGAAGCTTTCTTT
few TRBJ2-7 TRBV30 TRBD2 CAWNSRGLDEQYF TGTGCCTGGAACAGCCGGGGACTAGACGAGCAGTACTTC
. TRBJ2-5 TRBV7-9 TRBD1 CASSFRTGRETQYF TGTGCCAGCAGCTTCAGGACAGGGAGAGAGACCCAGTACTTC
. TRBJ2-7 TRBV6-4 TRBD1 CASSQTTGHNEQYF TGTGCCAGCAGTCAGACGACAGGGCATAACGAGCAGTACTTC
. TRBJ1-1 TRBV10-3 TRBD1 CATTTGANTEAFF TGTGCCACGACGACAGGGGCGAACACTGAAGCTTTCTTT
few TRBJ2-2 TRBV5-1 . CASSLDSRGELFF TGCGCCAGCAGCTTGGACAGTCGAGGGGAGCTGTTTTTT
. TRBJ2-3 TRBV15 . CATSRLTGHLRHTQYF TGTGCCACCAGCAGGTTAACGGGACACCTGCGTCATACGCAGTATTTT
. TRBJ2-1 TRBV5-1 TRBD1 CASSLGTGSYNEQFF TGCGCCAGCAGCTTGGGGACAGGGTCATACAATGAGCAGTTCTTC